These T cell receptor beta chains were read from a single sample in a study of CD8 T cells in ankylosing spondylitis. TCRdb redid the calling of the 5' RACE reads with MiXCR, one entry per CDR3 protein. In the table there are roughly 490,000 distinct CDR3 sequences, approximately 5% of which are singletons. Sequencing was done on a sample of blood, either unsorted or a sorted T cell fraction (not recorded which). These receptors all stem from a male donor with ankylosing spondylitis. The CDR3 runs from the conserved cysteine through the conserved F or W. D genes are given only for firm matches. The listing skips clone size in some rows; elsewhere it reads once, few, many or a size class.

j_call	v_call	d_call	clone_size	cdr3_nt	cdr3_aa
TRBJ2-1	TRBV11-2	TRBD2	few	TGTGCCAGCAGCTTAGTTTCTAGCGGGGCCGCCGGATACAATGAGCAGTTCTTC	CASSLVSSGAAGYNEQFF
TRBJ2-7	TRBV15	NA	NA	TGTGCCACCAGCAGAGATACAGGGAGCGAGCAGTACTTC	CATSRDTGSEQYF
TRBJ2-7	TRBV12-3/TRBV12-4	NA	many	TGTGCCAGCAGTTTACGGGGGAACGAGCAGTACTTC	CASSLRGNEQYF
TRBJ1-2	TRBV24-1	NA	many	TGTGCCACCAGTGATGCCGTCGGGGCACCTCCCTATGGCTACACCTTC	CATSDAVGAPPYGYTF
TRBJ2-1	TRBV12-5	TRBD2	many	TGTGCTAGTGGTTTTCGAGCAAGCGGGAGGTTTTACAATGAGCAGTTCTTC	CASGFRASGRFYNEQFF
TRBJ2-3	TRBV15	NA	many	TGTGCCACCACGGGGGCAGGGGATACGCAGTATTTT	CATTGAGDTQYF
TRBJ1-1	TRBV20-1	NA	many	TGCAGTGCTAGAGCCCTAGGGGGGAGTGAAGCTTTCTTT	CSARALGGSEAFF
TRBJ1-1	TRBV7-9	NA	many	TGTGCCAGCAGTTCCCCCAGCCACACTGAAGCTTTCTTT	CASSSPSHTEAFF
TRBJ1-3	TRBV4-1	NA	few	TGCGCCAGCAGCCAAAACCCCGGACGGAGCTCTGGAAACACCATATATTTT	CASSQNPGRSSGNTIYF
TRBJ2-3	TRBV29-1	NA	many	TGCAGCGTTGACCGAAGGGGCACAGATACGCAGTATTTT	CSVDRRGTDTQYF
TRBJ2-6	TRBV28	NA	NA	TGTGCCAGCAGTTTTACAGAATATGGGGCCAACGTCCTGACTTTC	CASSFTEYGANVLTF
TRBJ2-2	TRBV30	NA	many	TGTGCCTGGAGTGTGACTGTCAGGGGGGAGCTGTTTTTT	CAWSVTVRGELFF
TRBJ1-5	TRBV25-1	TRBD1	many	TGTGCCAGCAGTGATCCGGGACAGGGGTTCAATCAGCCCCAGCATTTT	CASSDPGQGFNQPQHF
TRBJ2-7	TRBV18	NA	NA	TGTGCCAGCTCACTAGACCATGCCTACGAGCAGTACTTC	CASSLDHAYEQYF
TRBJ1-5	TRBV12-3/TRBV12-4	NA	many	TGTGCCAGCACCAAACAGGGTAGCCAGCCCCAGCATTTT	CASTKQGSQPQHF
TRBJ1-2	TRBV4-3	NA	many	TGCGCCAGCAGCCAGACCCAGCGCAAAACCACTGGCTACACCTTC	CASSQTQRKTTGYTF
TRBJ1-4	TRBV29-1	NA	NA	TGCAGCGTCGGAACCAGGGGTGAAAAACTGTTTTTT	CSVGTRGEKLFF
TRBJ1-6	TRBV2	NA	few	TGTGCCAGCAGAAGACAGCGGAGCTCCTATAATTCACCCCTCCACTTT	CASRRQRSSYNSPLHF
TRBJ1-2	TRBV6-2/TRBV6-3	NA	many	TGTGCCAGCAGTTACTCCCCAGCTAGGGCGGATAATGGCTACACCTTC	CASSYSPARADNGYTF
TRBJ2-5	TRBV20-1	TRBD2	many	TGCAGTGCGACCGTAGCGGGGCTAGAGACCCAGTACTTC	CSATVAGLETQYF
TRBJ2-2	TRBV10-3	TRBD1	many	TGTGCCATCAGCGGGACAGGGGACAGCGGGGAGCTGTTTTTT	CAISGTGDSGELFF
TRBJ2-2	TRBV20-1	NA	NA	TGCAGTGCTCCGAACAGAAAAAACACCGGGGAGCTGTTTTTT	CSAPNRKNTGELFF
TRBJ2-7	TRBV7-9	TRBD1	many	TGTGCCAGCAGCCCGGGCCGGGACAGGGGCTACGAGCAGTACTTC	CASSPGRDRGYEQYF
TRBJ2-3	TRBV20-1	TRBD2	many	TGCAGTGCTAGAAGGCCGGGACTAGCGGGAGTAGATACGCAGTATTTT	CSARRPGLAGVDTQYF
TRBJ1-2	TRBV6-1	NA	many	TGTGCCAGCAGGGATGCCACGTCCTATGGCTACACCTTC	CASRDATSYGYTF
TRBJ1-6	TRBV7-9	NA	many	TGTGCCAGCAGCCCGACCCAGGGTGATAATTCACCCCTCCACTTT	CASSPTQGDNSPLHF
TRBJ2-7	TRBV7-2	NA	many	TGTGCCAGCAGCTTAGTTGGTCAGACTCCCTACGAGCAGTACTTC	CASSLVGQTPYEQYF
TRBJ2-7	TRBV6-1	NA	many	TGTGCCAGCAGTACCCCGGACGGTTCCTACGAGCAGTACTTC	CASSTPDGSYEQYF
TRBJ1-5	TRBV7-2	TRBD1	many	TGTGCCAGCAGCCCAGGAGGGACAGGAAATCAGCCCCAGCATTTT	CASSPGGTGNQPQHF
TRBJ2-7	TRBV28	NA	NA	TGTGCCAGCAGTGGGGGGGCCAAATACGAGCAGTACTTC	CASSGGAKYEQYF
TRBJ1-4	TRBV20-1	TRBD1	many	TGCAGTGCTCGGCGGGACAGGGGAGAAAAACTGTTTTTT	CSARRDRGEKLFF
TRBJ2-6	TRBV12-3/TRBV12-4	NA	few	TGTGCCATCAGTTTAATCCTGGGAACTTCCATCTCTGGGGCCAACGTCCTGACTTTC	CAISLILGTSISGANVLTF
TRBJ1-1	TRBV7-9	NA	many	TGTGCCAGCAGCCATCTTACAGGGTACATGAACACTGAAGCTTTCTTT	CASSHLTGYMNTEAFF
TRBJ2-3	TRBV7-2	TRBD2	many	TGTGCCAGCAGCTTAGGCGGGGGGCCCACAGATACGCAGTATTTT	CASSLGGGPTDTQYF
TRBJ2-3	TRBV6-5	TRBD1	NA	TGTGCCAGCAGTTACTTGCCAGGGGGAACGAATACGCAGTATTTT	CASSYLPGGTNTQYF
TRBJ2-1	TRBV7-9	TRBD2	many	TGTGCCAGCAGCTTAGGAGGCGGGAGGGCCCTCAATGAGCAGTTCTTC	CASSLGGGRALNEQFF
TRBJ2-3	TRBV4-3	NA	few	TGCGCCAGCAGCCGGAACACGGCGGATACGCAGTATTTT	CASSRNTADTQYF
TRBJ2-5	TRBV6-5	NA	many	TGTGCCAGCAGTTACGCCAGGGACCAAGAGACCCAGTACTTC	CASSYARDQETQYF
TRBJ2-1	TRBV11-2	NA	many	TGTGCCAGCAGCTTCCCGATGGATGAGCAGTTCTTC	CASSFPMDEQFF
TRBJ1-4	TRBV12-3/TRBV12-4	NA	many	TGTGCCAGCAGTGGACCGGGCCCGGCGGCTAATGAAAAACTGTTTTTT	CASSGPGPAANEKLFF
TRBJ1-1	TRBV5-6	NA	many	TGTGCCAGCACCCCCGCTGGGGACACTGAAGCTTTCTTT	CASTPAGDTEAFF
TRBJ1-4	TRBV12-3/TRBV12-4	NA	many	TGTGCCAGCAGTTTTCGCACCCGGGGACTGTTTTTT	CASSFRTRGLFF
TRBJ2-3	TRBV7-8	NA	many	TGTGCCAGCAGAGCCGACAGGCGGGGCACAGATACGCAGTATTTT	CASRADRRGTDTQYF
TRBJ1-1	TRBV7-9	NA	many	TGTGCCAGCAGCTCTAACCTGGTTGAAGCTTTCTTT	CASSSNLVEAFF
TRBJ2-7	TRBV12-3/TRBV12-4	NA	many	TGTGCCTCGAGCTTAAGAGGGCTCGAGCAGTACTTC	CASSLRGLEQYF
TRBJ2-4	TRBV7-8	NA	few	TGTGCCAGCAGCTCGAACCGAATGCTAGCGGCCAAAAACATTCAGTACTTC	CASSSNRMLAAKNIQYF
TRBJ2-1	TRBV5-6	NA	many	TGTGCCAGCAGCTTGGGGACTATAGAGTTCTTC	CASSLGTIEFF
TRBJ1-1	TRBV28	NA	many	TGTGCCAGCACCTACCACTTGAACACTGAAGCTTTCTTT	CASTYHLNTEAFF
TRBJ2-7	TRBV5-5	TRBD1	few	TGTGCCAGCAGCTTGGGGATCCGGGACAGGGCCAACTACGAGCAGTACTTC	CASSLGIRDRANYEQYF
TRBJ1-1	TRBV7-3	TRBD1	NA	TGTGCCAGCGGACAGGGGGAGGGAACTGAAGCTTTCTTT	CASGQGEGTEAFF
TRBJ2-1	TRBV13	NA	few	TGTGCCAGCAGCAACCCATCAGGGTACAATGAGCAGTTCTTC	CASSNPSGYNEQFF
TRBJ1-1	TRBV12-3/TRBV12-4	NA	many	TGTGCCAGCAGCCCTTCGGGTGAAGCTTTCTTT	CASSPSGEAFF
TRBJ1-1	TRBV5-1	NA	many	TGCGCCAGCAGCTTGGAGGCAGCTTACACTGAAGCTTTCTTT	CASSLEAAYTEAFF
TRBJ1-2	TRBV2	TRBD1	NA	TGTGCCAGCATAAACAGGGGGCCCTATGGCTACACCTTC	CASINRGPYGYTF
TRBJ2-3	TRBV29-1	TRBD2	many	TGCAGCGTTGCGGGGGGGGGCACAGATACGCAGTATTTT	CSVAGGGTDTQYF
TRBJ1-4	TRBV5-4	TRBD1	many	TGTGCCAGCAGCACATACTCGGGACAGGATGAAAAACTGTTTTTT	CASSTYSGQDEKLFF
TRBJ2-3	TRBV28	TRBD1	many	TGTGCCAGCAGTTTGGAACAGGGGCGAACAGATACGCAGTATTTT	CASSLEQGRTDTQYF
TRBJ2-7	TRBV18	NA	many	TGTGCCAGCTCACCACCGTTGAGGAAGGGTACCCACGAGCAGTACTTC	CASSPPLRKGTHEQYF
TRBJ2-7	TRBV2	TRBD1	many	TGTGCCAGCGGCCGGGACAGGGGAAACGAGCAGTACTTC	CASGRDRGNEQYF
TRBJ2-2	TRBV4-2	TRBD1	many	TGTGCCAGTAGTATATTGACAGGGCCATCTCAGACCGGGGAGCTGTTTTTT	CASSILTGPSQTGELFF